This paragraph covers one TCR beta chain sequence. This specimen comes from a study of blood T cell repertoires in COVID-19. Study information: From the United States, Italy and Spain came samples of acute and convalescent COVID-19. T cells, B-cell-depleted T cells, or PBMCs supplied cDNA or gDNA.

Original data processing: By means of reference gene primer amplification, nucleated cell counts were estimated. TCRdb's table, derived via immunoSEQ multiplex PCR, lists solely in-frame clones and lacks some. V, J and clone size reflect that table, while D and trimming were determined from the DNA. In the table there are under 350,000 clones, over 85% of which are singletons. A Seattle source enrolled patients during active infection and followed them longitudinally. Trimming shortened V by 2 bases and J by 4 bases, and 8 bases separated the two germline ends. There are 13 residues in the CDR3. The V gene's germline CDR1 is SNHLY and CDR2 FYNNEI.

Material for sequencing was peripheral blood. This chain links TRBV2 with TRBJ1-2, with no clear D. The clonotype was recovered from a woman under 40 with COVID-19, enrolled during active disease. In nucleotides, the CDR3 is TGTGCCAGCAGTGAAAGTCCTATCTATGGCTACACCTTC. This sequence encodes CASSESPIYGYTF.